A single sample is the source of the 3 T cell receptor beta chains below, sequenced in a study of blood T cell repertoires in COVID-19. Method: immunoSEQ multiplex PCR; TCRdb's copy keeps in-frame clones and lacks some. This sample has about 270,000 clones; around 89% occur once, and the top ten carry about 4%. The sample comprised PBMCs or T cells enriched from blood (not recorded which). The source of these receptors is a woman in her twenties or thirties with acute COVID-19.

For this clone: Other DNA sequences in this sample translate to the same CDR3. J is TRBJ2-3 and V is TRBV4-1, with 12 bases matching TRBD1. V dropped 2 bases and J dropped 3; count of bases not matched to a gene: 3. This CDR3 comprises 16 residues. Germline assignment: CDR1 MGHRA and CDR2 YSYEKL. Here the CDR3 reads CASSQSGQGATDTQYF. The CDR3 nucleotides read TGCGCCAGCAGCCAATCGGGACAGGGGGCAACAGATACGCAGTATTTT.

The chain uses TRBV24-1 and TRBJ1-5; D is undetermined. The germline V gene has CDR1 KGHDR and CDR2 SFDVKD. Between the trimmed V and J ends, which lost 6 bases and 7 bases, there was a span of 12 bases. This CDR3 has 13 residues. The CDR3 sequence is CATSLGNSQPQHF. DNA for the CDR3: TGTGCCACCAGTCTCGGGAATAGCCAGCCCCAGCATTTT.

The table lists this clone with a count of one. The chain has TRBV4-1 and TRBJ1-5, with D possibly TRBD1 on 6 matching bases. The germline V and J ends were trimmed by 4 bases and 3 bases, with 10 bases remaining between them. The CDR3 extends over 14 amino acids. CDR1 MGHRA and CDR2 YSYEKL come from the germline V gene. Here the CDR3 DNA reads TGCGCCAGCAGCCCGGACAGAAACAATCAGCCCCAGCATTTT. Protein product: CASSPDRNNQPQHF.